The clone carrying this TCR beta chain was picked up a small number of times. The source of the sample is a study of blood T cells in healthy people across ages. A second about 6 to 12 cycle PCR used barcoded and J-beta primers. TCRdb processed the 5' RACE reads anew with MiXCR; each CDR3 protein has one entry. Among 630,000 or so distinct CDR3 sequences, about 30% were seen once, and the ten largest hold roughly 15%. CDR3 size: 14 residues. Germline CDR1 and CDR2: SGHTA and FQGNSA. The germline V and J ends were trimmed by 4 bases and 5 bases, with 14 bases remaining between them. The clonotype was recovered from an elderly woman in good health. Sequenced input: blood. The gene calls are TRBV7-2 and TRBJ2-5, with D perhaps matching TRBD2 (6 bases). CDR3 bases: TGTGCCAGCAGCTCTCAGGGAGGCCTCGAGACCCAGTACTTC. Translation gives CASSSQGGLETQYF.